This is a list of T cell receptor beta chains from one sample in a study of kidney transplant recipient with SARS-CoV-2 infection. TCRdb passed the reads through MiXCR, listing each CDR3 protein once. The data hold roughly 250,000 distinct CDR3 sequences, with more than 25% observed a single time. Material: a blood sample, obtained at baseline and on roughly day 110 from a kidney transplant recipient. Receptors were obtained from a male patient aged 30 to 39 who had COVID-19 and was a kidney transplant recipient. A share of the T cells may be of graft donor origin. Each CDR3 is given without its conserved first and last residue.

v_gene	j_gene	CDR3aa
TRBV3-2	TRBJ2-1	ASSQTSGSNEQF
TRBV24-1	TRBJ1-2	ATSYIRSTRKTYGYT
TRBV5-8	TRBJ1-2	ASVPCHPRKTYGYT
TRBV6-9	TRBJ1-2	ASSWGGPYGKTYGYT
TRBV3-1	TRBJ2-7	ASSRRTSGARGEQY
TRBV6-1	TRBJ1-2	ASSTDRSMRKTYGYT
TRBV11-3	TRBJ2-1	ASSLLASSYNEQF
TRBV24-1	TRBJ1-2	ATSALRSTRKTYGYT
TRBV6-5	TRBJ1-2	ASSPNRGSGYT
TRBV20-1	TRBJ2-2	SAPTSPSTGELF
TRBV20-1	TRBJ2-7	SARETGLVQY
TRBV6-5	TRBJ1-1	ASSLVHKAF
TRBV15	TRBJ1-2	ATSQRGRCGKTYGYT
TRBV6-5	TRBJ2-7	ASVAAGGRGHSYEQY
TRBV24-1	TRBJ2-1	ATSDFSSGRSEQF
TRBV24-1	TRBJ1-2	ATSSGGSTRKTYGYT
TRBV12-3/TRBV12-4	TRBJ2-2	ASRSDTGELF
TRBV30	TRBJ1-5	AWTPRADQPQH
TRBV5-4	TRBJ1-2	ASLAYVPGKTYGYT
TRBV15	TRBJ2-1	ATSTSGRAFVNEQF